A selection of T cell receptor beta chains follows, all from one sample in a study of cytomegalovirus exposure and HLA in healthy donors. Libraries were prepared by immunoSEQ multiplex PCR; TCRdb keeps only in-frame clonotypes and omits some of them. The data hold around 210,000 clones, with about four fifths observed a single time. The sample consisted of PBMCs. The receptors shown here come from a male donor in good health and CMV-seropositive. Both conserved end residues are part of each CDR3. The D gene is left open where the match is weak. Size tells how often a clone was seen (once, few, many) or the class of an expanded clone, and some rows leave it out.

TRBD2	TRBJ2-7	TRBV5-1	-	CASSLVGPGTSGGEYEQYF	TGCGCCAGCAGCTTGGTGGGGCCAGGGACTAGCGGGGGGGAATACGAGCAGTACTTC
TRBD2	TRBJ2-1	TRBV7-3	-	CASSLSSGGYNEQFF	TGTGCCAGCAGCTTGTCTAGCGGGGGATACAATGAGCAGTTCTTC
TRBD2	TRBJ2-3	TRBV27	-	CASNPGGSRRFGTDTQYF	TGTGCCAGCAATCCGGGCGGGAGCCGCCGGTTCGGCACAGATACGCAGTATTTT
TRBD2	TRBJ2-3	TRBV7-3	-	CASSLKVAGTSTDTQYF	TGTGCCAGCAGCTTAAAGGTAGCGGGGACCAGCACAGATACGCAGTATTTT
-	TRBJ2-4	TRBV11-1	-	CASSLGEYGIQYF	TGTGCCAGCAGCTTAGGAGAGTACGGCATTCAGTACTTC
-	TRBJ2-5	TRBV7-3	-	CASSLGEGVAKTQYF	TGTGCCAGCAGCTTAGGGGAAGGGGTTGCAAAGACCCAGTACTTC
-	TRBJ2-7	TRBV11-2	-	CASSLELRARPEQYF	TGTGCCAGCAGCTTAGAATTGCGAGCCCGCCCCGAGCAGTACTTC
TRBD2	TRBJ2-1	TRBV5-1	few	CASSLGSSGGANEQFF	TGCGCCAGCAGCTTGGGTTCTAGCGGGGGGGCCAATGAGCAGTTCTTC
TRBD1	TRBJ1-3	TRBV4-1	-	CASSPGQGGRNTIYF	TGCGCCAGCAGCCCGGGACAGGGCGGGAGAAACACCATATATTTT
TRBD2	TRBJ2-2	TRBV7-2	-	CASSLDRGGTGELFF	TGTGCCAGCAGCTTAGACCGGGGGGGCACCGGGGAGCTGTTTTTT
-	TRBJ2-3	TRBV18	-	CASSPWTATDTQYF	TGTGCCAGCTCACCTTGGACAGCCACAGATACGCAGTATTTT
-	TRBJ1-1	TRBV10-3	once	CAISESGADYTEAFF	TGTGCCATCAGTGAGTCGGGTGCGGACTACACTGAAGCTTTCTTT
-	TRBJ1-3	TRBV15	-	CATSRDQIGNTIYF	TGTGCCACCAGCAGAGATCAAATTGGAAACACCATATATTTT
-	TRBJ1-3	TRBV5-4	-	CASSPTADSGNTIYF	TGTGCCAGCAGTCCAACAGCCGACTCTGGAAACACCATATATTTT
-	TRBJ1-1	TRBV30	few	CAWSVGLEAFF	TGTGCCTGGAGTGTGGGGCTGGAAGCTTTCTTT
-	TRBJ1-1	TRBV28	once	CASSLRQVNTEAFF	TGTGCCAGCAGTTTACGACAGGTGAACACTGAAGCTTTCTTT
-	TRBJ1-1	TRBV19	-	CASSIDSGKAFF	TGTGCCAGTAGTATAGATTCAGGGAAAGCTTTCTTT
TRBD2	TRBJ2-1	TRBV6-5	-	CASSYTSGRGEQFF	TGTGCCAGCAGTTACACTAGCGGGAGAGGTGAGCAGTTCTTC
-	TRBJ1-1	TRBV5-5	few	CASSLPGQVNTEAFF	TGTGCCAGCAGCTTGCCCGGACAAGTGAACACTGAAGCTTTCTTT
TRBD1	TRBJ1-1	TRBV4-3	-	CASSQEPGQGAFF	TGCGCCAGCAGCCAAGAACCGGGACAGGGGGCTTTCTTT
TRBD1	TRBJ1-4	TRBV28	once	CASSSRTGLNEKLFF	TGTGCCAGCAGTTCCCGGACAGGGCTGAATGAAAAACTGTTTTTT
-	TRBJ2-7	TRBV7-2	few	CASSLISGSYEQYF	TGTGCCAGCAGCTTAATATCAGGGTCCTACGAGCAGTACTTC
-	TRBJ1-2	TRBV9	once	CASSAGGQRNYGYTF	TGTGCCAGCAGCGCCGGAGGACAGCGTAACTATGGCTACACCTTC
TRBD2	TRBJ2-5	TRBV5-1	-	CASSFGLAGGPGQETQYF	TGCGCCAGCAGCTTCGGACTAGCGGGAGGGCCTGGGCAAGAGACCCAGTACTTC
-	TRBJ1-1	TRBV7-8	-	CASSLTGTEAFF	TGTGCCAGCAGCCTGACAGGCACTGAAGCTTTCTTT
-	TRBJ2-4	TRBV7-9	-	CASSLQGIQYF	TGTGCCAGCAGCTTACAGGGCATTCAGTACTTC
TRBD2	TRBJ2-5	TRBV5-4	-	CASSLAGGRETQYF	TGTGCCAGCAGCCTAGCGGGGGGGCGCGAGACCCAGTACTTC
-	TRBJ2-2	TRBV6-5	once	CASSYSPTGELFF	TGTGCCAGCAGTTACTCCCCGACCGGGGAGCTGTTTTTT
TRBD1	TRBJ2-3	TRBV4-3	-	CASSQGGTGSTDTQYF	TGCGCCAGCAGCCAAGGGGGGACAGGGAGCACAGATACGCAGTATTTT
TRBD2	TRBJ2-7	TRBV5-1	-	CASSLDASGSYEQYF	TGCGCCAGCAGCTTGGACGCTAGCGGCTCCTACGAGCAGTACTTC